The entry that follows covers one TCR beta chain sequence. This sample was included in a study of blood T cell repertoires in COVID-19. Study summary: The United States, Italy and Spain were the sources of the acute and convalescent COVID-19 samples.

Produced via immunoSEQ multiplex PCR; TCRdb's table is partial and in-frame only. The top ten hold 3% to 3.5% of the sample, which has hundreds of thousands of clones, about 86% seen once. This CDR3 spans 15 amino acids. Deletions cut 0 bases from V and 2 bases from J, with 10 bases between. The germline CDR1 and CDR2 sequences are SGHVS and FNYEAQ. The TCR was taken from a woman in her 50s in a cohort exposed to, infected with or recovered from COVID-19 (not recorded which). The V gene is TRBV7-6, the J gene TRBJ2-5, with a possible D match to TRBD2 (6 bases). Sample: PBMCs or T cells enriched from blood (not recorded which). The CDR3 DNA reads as TGTGCCAGCAGCTTAGCGCGGGGAAGTCAAGAGACCCAGTACTTC. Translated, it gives CASSLARGSQETQYF.